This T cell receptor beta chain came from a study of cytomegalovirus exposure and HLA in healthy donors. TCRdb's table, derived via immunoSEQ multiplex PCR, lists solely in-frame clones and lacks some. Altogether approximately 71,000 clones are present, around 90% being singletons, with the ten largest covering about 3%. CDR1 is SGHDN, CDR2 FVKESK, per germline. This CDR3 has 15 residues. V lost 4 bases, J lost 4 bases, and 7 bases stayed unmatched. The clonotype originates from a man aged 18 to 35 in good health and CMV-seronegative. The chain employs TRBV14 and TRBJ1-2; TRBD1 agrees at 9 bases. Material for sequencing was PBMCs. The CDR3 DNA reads TGTGCCAGCAGCCGAAACAGGGGGCGCCGCTATGGCTACACCTTC. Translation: CASSRNRGRRYGYTF.